This record concerns one TCR beta chain sequence. Its specificity is unknown. CDR1 and CDR2 from the germline V gene are MNHGY and SAAAGT. V lost 6 bases, J lost 7 bases, and 18 bases lay in between. The CDR3 contains 14 residues. The data were taken from a study of T cells in localized non-small cell lung cancer. Two independent pathologists confirmed no atypia in lung taken at least 2 cm from tumor. Generated by immunoSEQ multiplex PCR, the TCRdb table keeps only in-frame clones and is missing some. In the table there are 650 to 900 clones, around a third of which are singletons. Whole-study findings and limits: Researchers found a median roughly 56 of the top 100 tumor clones in adjacent lung. Increased T cell density in blood showed an association with longer overall survival.

This specimen consisted of normal lung tissue next to the tumor, obtained before any cancer treatment. This chain uses TRBV6-8 with TRBJ2-5; no firm D call. The clonotype originates from a male donor older than 55 with stage II lung adenocarcinoma. CDR3 sequence reads: CASRADDTLGTQYF. For the CDR3, the DNA is TGTGCCAGCAGGGCAGACGACACCTTAGGGACCCAGTACTTC.